The T cell receptor beta chain under discussion was sequenced for a study of cytomegalovirus exposure and HLA in healthy donors (dated by TCRdb to about 2017). Broadly, across the study: An earlier analysis of roughly 500 of the donors reported more than 250 Gb of sequence data and roughly 110 million unique TCR beta sequences from roughly 200 million T cells. Around 320 gigabases of sequencing data and approximately 85 million unique TCR sequences were included in an early release covering roughly 600 HLA-typed donors. Of the 350 to 450 genotyped donors, 75% to 85% were placed in the genetic ancestry cluster associated with self-reported Caucasian donors. The aim of the study was to test whether cataloging public T cell receptors could identify signatures of past pathogen exposure. The study used immunosequencing to profile the T cell repertoires of some 600 subjects and linked those repertoires to cytomegalovirus serostatus. A separate validation cohort of roughly 120 different subjects was used in addition to the approximately 670-subject first cohort. High-throughput TCR immunosequencing, statistical association of individual TCRs with disease status, and machine learning were combined to predict cytomegalovirus infection status. A later analysis re-analyzed previously published TCR beta repertoires from roughly 690 donors and added high-resolution HLA genotyping to study TCR occurrence patterns. In the later analysis, no new phenotypic data were used to find candidate immune exposures; instead, reliance was placed on TCR beta sequences and their occurrence across donors. An earlier analysis of approximately 630 of the donors applied high-throughput TCR beta sequencing to assess whether each TCR beta V gene segment acted as functional or pseudogenic. Donor age, sex, ethnicity and CMV serostatus were compiled together with the repertoire data. Genome-wide SNP genotypes for about 65% of the 666 donors were used in a later genetic analysis, which treated that subset as a discovery cohort. All discovery cohort repertoires had been generated on a single sequencing platform. Class I and class II HLA loci were covered by the typing at four-digit resolution. Typing coverage differed by locus: A, B, C, DRB1 and DQB1 were typed in about 620-630 donors, DQA1 in about 500, DPA1 in 600 to 610, and DPB1 in roughly 450. Four to six DR-DQ haplotypes were handled as single units for association and clustering, since linkage in the cohort was strong. Among roughly 400 genotyped donors of the cohort, an average of roughly 230,000 unique TCR beta nucleotide sequences was sequenced per donor, of which approximately 19% were non-productive. Broader findings and caveats from the paper: While some public TCRs were present in many individuals, most TCR sequences turned up only very rarely across donors. A few of the identified cytomegalovirus-associated TCR beta chains were confirmed in vitro to be specific for cytomegalovirus antigens. In a later analysis, several top co-occurrence clusters were reported to appear linked to parvovirus B19, influenza, CMV and Epstein-Barr virus. According to a later analysis, TCR association rates differed among HLA loci, with DRB1 alleles showing the most associated TCRs and HLA-C alleles showing the fewest. A total of fewer than 200 TCR beta chains were listed by the study as associated with cytomegalovirus. A further reported finding was that TCR beta sequences accurately predicted the HLA-A and HLA-B alleles for most subjects in the first cohort. The only immune exposure information available for the cohort was CMV serostatus. Presence/absence analyses assumed roughly uniform sequencing depth across donors, an assumption that may not hold. An earlier analysis of approximately 540 of the donors showed that most TCR beta V segments appeared in productive rearrangements either about 87% or about 30% of the time, which broadly matched IMGT annotations. Some IMGT-functional V segments, including TRBV6-2 and TRBV6-3, could not be told apart with the 87-base-pair reads, so those segments were excluded. In a later genetic analysis, a missense DCLRE1C variant was associated with V-gene and J-gene trimming of TCR beta chains, and the association was replicated in an independent cohort. According to a later analysis, most CMV-associated TCR beta chains appeared to be HLA-restricted, and the HLA associations seemed to be driven largely by CMV exposure. The classifier was reported to diagnose cytomegalovirus status with high specificity and sensitivity in both the original and validation cohorts. In a later analysis, about 17,000 TCR beta sequences were associated with specific HLA alleles at a false discovery rate of 0.05. Because HLA typing was missing for some donors at each locus, association tests included only the typed subset. A group of highly shared sequence variants was considered likely to be a technical artifact of the sequencing pipeline. Because counts were too low, about 15 rarely observed V segments, including chromosome 9 orphons, were left out of the earlier analysis of several hundred of the donors. The authors suggested that the approach could potentially be generalized to other disease states and immunological phenotypes. When HLA alleles, especially DR and DQ, strongly co-occurred, attributing TCR associations to individual alleles was difficult. In a later analysis, HLA-associated TCR beta chains were found to be more clonally expanded and to have lower generation probabilities than equally common non-associated chains. Compared with the approximately 710-donor mean, donors in an Asian-associated ancestry cluster had fewer N-insertions in productive TCRs, according to a later genetic analysis. Linkage disequilibrium might explain the correlated functional status among segregating V segments, but an unknown experimental factor could not be excluded. Only TCR beta chains were sequenced in this cohort, and the absence of alpha or paired-chain data limited detectable features.

Of note for this clone: Its antigen target is currently unknown. No base quality values were provided; no much bigger clone lies one nucleotide off.

The cohort consisted of 650 to 700 healthy bone marrow donors. All cohort members were sampled while nominally healthy, although unrecorded immune exposures were likely present. The donor tested CMV seropositive and was one of the 289 seropositive cohort members. A peripheral blood sample was provided by each donor, and peripheral blood mononuclear cells were used for TCR beta sequencing. Genomic DNA extraction from the blood cell samples was performed with the Qiagen DNeasy Blood Extraction Kit. As encoded in the germline V gene, CDR1 is MNHNS while CDR2 is SASEGT. Taken from cysteine to phenylalanine, the CDR3 has 14 residues. Only the CDR3 DNA stays, 42 bases, in frame from base 1. The germline V end is reduced by 6 bases and the J end by 7 bases; junction bases left unmatched: 7. Library preparation was by the immunoSEQ multiplex PCR assay. A mixture of 60 forward primers for TCR Vbeta segments and 13 reverse primers for TCR Jbeta segments was used in the multiplex PCR. The CDR3 region of rearranged TCR beta genes was amplified from genomic DNA by a multiplex PCR assay. The Illumina HiSeq System was used to sequence the amplified TCR beta libraries as 87-base-pair reads. In the source study's methods: A later analysis tallied 80 million to 95 million unique TCR beta chains across the 666 repertoires, and roughly 11 million of those chains were shared by two or more donors. A nearest-neighbor algorithm error-corrected the raw reads and collapsed the reads into unique sequences, merging closely related sequences to remove PCR and sequencing errors. CDR3 sequences were aligned to IMGT reference sequences to assign V, D and J gene segments. For a sequence to be retained, a match of at least six nucleotides was required to both a V gene segment and a J gene segment. A rearrangement counted as productive if the CDR3 had no stop codons and remained in frame with V and J, and every other rearrangement counted as non-productive. Following IMGT convention, CDR3 was defined as the stretch from the second conserved V-encoded cysteine up to the conserved J-encoded phenylalanine. The earlier analysis of some 580 of the donors excluded any sequence lacking an unambiguous match to a single V gene segment. An earlier analysis of some 500 of the donors classified V segments as functional when productive rearrangements were above 56.7% and as segregating when the standard deviation between donors was above 5%. To diagnose cytomegalovirus status from the catalog of TCR beta chain sequences, a statistical classification framework was built. In a later analysis, V and J genes were assigned by comparing TCR nucleotide sequences against IMGT/GENE-DB human TR gene sequences. In a later analysis, CDR3 sequences and most-parsimonious VDJ recombination scenarios were assigned using the TCRdist pipeline. A later analysis defined each TCR beta chain by its CDR3 amino acid sequence plus V-gene family, and excluded reads lacking a unique V-gene family. In a later analysis, nearly 600 highly shared, low-generation-probability nucleotide sequences were removed to address suspected cross-contamination and a sequencing artifact. For each public chain, a later analysis derived a clonal expansion index from normalized ranks of inferred template counts within each repertoire. Generation probabilities in a later analysis came from a VDJ recombination model fitted to out-of-frame rearrangements, and those results were checked against IGoR. A later analysis scored TCR-TCR, TCR-HLA and TCR-CMV co-occurrence with hypergeometric tests, applying a repertoire-size bias correction to TCR pairs. To estimate false discovery rates, a later analysis permuted the HLA or CMV assignments 20 times. A later analysis grouped co-occurring TCRs with DBSCAN, adding TCRdist sequence similarity when clustering within HLA-allele-positive subsets. Co-occurrence clustering excluded repertoires with fewer than 30,000 or more than 120,000 public chains, plus five with anomalous nucleotide sharing. Here the immuneACCESS table is served through TCRdb, limited to in-frame sequences with V and J called. Missing clones are a known gap in these copies; in checked studies unresolved V genes cover under half, and the rest lacks a known reason. V and J calls and clone size are those listed in that table; D and trimming were worked out from the DNA. This sample is represented by 75,000 to 100,000 clones; more than 70% of them were singletons. Of the sample, approximately 11% is held by the ten largest clones.

Material: PBMCs. The clonotype comes from a man aged 18-30 years in good health and CMV-seropositive. The chain is made from TRBV6-1 and TRBJ1-4; 8 bases in between match TRBD1. The CDR3 protein is CASRISTGAEKLFF. The nucleotide sequence reads as follows: TGTGCCAGCAGGATTTCGACAGGGGCTGAAAAACTGTTTTTT.